The present T cell receptor (beta chain) was sequenced within a study of blood T cell repertoires in COVID-19. Overall study: Specimens from acute and convalescent COVID-19 originated in the United States, Italy and Spain. The cDNA or gDNA used as material had been derived from T cells, B-cell-depleted T cells, or PBMCs.

Libraries were prepared by immunoSEQ multiplex PCR; TCRdb keeps only in-frame clonotypes and omits some of them. The data contain some 180,000 clones, 82% of them seen just once; the ten biggest clones take up about 5.5%. J gave up 0 bases and V 2 bases, and 12 bases lay outside the gene matches. The CDR3 is 18 residues long. Germline V CDR1 and CDR2: SGHTA, FQGNSA. This clone is a singleton in its sample. Donors were grouped by their self-reported clinical history. This TCR came from a woman aged 55-75 years with acute COVID-19. The source material was PBMCs or T cells enriched from blood (not recorded which). The rearrangement links TRBV7-2 to TRBJ2-7, with 8 nucleotides matching TRBD2. CDR3: CASSLRPGGGRSSYEQYF. The CDR3 nucleotides read TGTGCCAGCAGCTTAAGGCCGGGGGGCGGGAGGAGCTCCTACGAGCAGTACTTC. The variable domain in full, with the rest retrieved from reference TRBV7-2 and TRBJ2-7, is GAGVSQSPSNKVTEKGKDVELRCDPISGHTALYWYRQSLGQGLEFLIYFQGNSAPDKSGLPSDRFSAERTGGSVSTLTIQRTQQEDSAVYLCASSLRPGGGRSSYEQYFGPGTRLTVT.